Sequencing of this T cell receptor (beta chain) was carried out in a study of blood T cells in healthy people across ages (dated by TCRdb to about 2015). Broadly, across the study: In model experiments, roughly one uniquely barcoded TCR beta cDNA molecule per two T cells was captured by template switching. Age-related changes in TCR beta repertoire diversity were measured in the study by deep sequencing normalized with unique cDNA molecular identifiers. Donors were grouped into four age groups: young (average approximately 15 years), middle-aged (under 40), aged (over 55) and long-lived (about 90). To avoid experimental bias, donors of different ages were spread randomly across the sequencing lanes. The study analyzed two additional independent replicas of 1 million unique cDNA reads from the same blood draw for two donors, one aged 18 to 30 and one aged 80 or older.

With respect to this clonotype: Its antigen remains undetermined. The sample holds no much larger clone one base away, and base qualities are not on file.

Libraries were prepared through 5' RACE. Sequencing used an Illumina HiSeq 2500. A second roughly 6 to 11 cycle PCR used a sample-barcoded 5' primer and a J-beta primer mix. A unique molecular identifier was introduced onto each TCR beta cDNA molecule by a template-switch 5' adaptor carrying 12 random nucleotides. Each sample yielded at least 2.5 million CDR3-containing paired-end reads. First-strand cDNA was synthesized from all RNA with the Mint cDNA synthesis kit, primed by a TRBC-specific oligonucleotide. Following uracil-DNA glycosylase treatment, a first 18-cycle PCR with universal primers M1SS and BC2_uni_R was performed on all cDNA. Under the source paper's analysis protocol: Each sample was normalized by randomly selecting 1 million high-quality reads, each carrying a distinct molecular identifier. Reads sharing molecular identifiers were discarded rather than binned into consensus sequences. MiTCR, set to a Q25 quality threshold and the strictest error-elimination algorithm, was used for CDR3 identification, clonotype clustering and error correction. A nonparametric unseen species model with Euler transformation was used to estimate a lower bound on total TCR beta diversity. TCRdb trimmed the raw reads at Q25, called clones with MiXCR and kept productive beta chains. One record per CDR3 amino acid sequence lists the most common genes and DNA. The V and J calls and clone size come from TCRdb's table, not from the authors' own analysis. The sample data list about 730,000 distinct CDR3 sequences, and around 46% of these were observed just once. 20% to 25% of the sample is taken by the ten largest.

The investigation overall reported the following: As age increased, observed TCR beta diversity per million T cells dropped in a roughly linear way, and a significant reduction was already evident by age 40. Conclusive comparison of naive and antigen-experienced compartments was prevented by the profiling of bulk unsorted PBMCs. The percentage of naive T cells measured by flow cytometry correlated strongly with observed TCR beta diversity. Estimates of total diversity based on one million sequenced T cells were considered lower bounds and underestimates. Donor CMV infection status was unknown, potentially confounding age-related changes in expanded clonotypes. Compared with the aged group, more naive CD4+ T cells, fewer expanded clones and increased TCR diversity were shown by the long-lived group, suggesting age selection.

The donors were roughly 40 Caucasian individuals from Russia, aged 6 to 90 years, who were systemically healthy. Approximately 10 milliliters of peripheral blood were collected from each donor into EDTA-treated Vacutainer tubes. Ficoll-Paque density-gradient centrifugation was used to isolate PBMCs, with at least 7 million obtained per sample. Trizol reagent was used to extract total RNA from the PBMCs, yielding at least 6 micrograms per sample. For every donor, an aliquot of PBMCs went through flow cytometry to measure the percentages of naive CD45RAhigh/CD27high T cells. V gives up 5 bases and J gives up 9 bases, and the segment between their germline ends measures 11 bases. From cysteine to phenylalanine, the CDR3 is 13 amino acids long. Only CDR3 DNA remains: 39 bases, in frame from the first base. The CDR1 and CDR2 encoded by the germline V gene are SGHTA and FQGNSA.

The sequencing sample was made of blood. The chain couples TRBV7-2 to TRBJ1-6, with the D gene call left open. This clonotype was obtained from an older woman in good health. For the CDR3, the sequence is CASSQEGVSPLHF. The DNA is TGTGCCAGCAGCCAAGAAGGTGTTTCACCCCTCCACTTT.